The source of this T cell receptor (beta chain) is a study of shared clonotypes between healthy human individuals. The repertoire was sequenced with immunoSEQ multiplex PCR; TCRdb's copy has only in-frame clones and lacks some. The repertoire holds about 990,000 clones, with approximately 78% as singletons. Germline CDR1 MGHDK, CDR2 SYGVNS. V was cut by 0 bases and J by 10 bases, with 12 bases left in between. The CDR3 is made up of 13 amino acids. The chain is built from TRBV25-1 and TRBJ1-1; D remains ambiguous. The sequence was collected from a man aged 18 to 29 in good health. Some clones in this sample may be carry-over from other donors' samples. The specimen sequenced was memory CD4+ T cells from PBMCs. Subset specified: CD45RA-negative fraction. This chain's CDR3 is CASSEYDGGRAFF. CDR3 in DNA: TGTGCCAGCAGTGAATACGACGGCGGTAGAGCTTTCTTT.